The T cell receptor beta chain described here comes from a study of blood T cell repertoires in COVID-19. The germline V gene encodes CDR1 SEHNR and CDR2 FQNEAQ (reference sequence). The CDR3 contains 16 residues. J lost 5 bases, V lost 5 bases, and 8 bases had no gene match. Data came from immunoSEQ multiplex PCR; TCRdb stores just in-frame clones and leaves some out. Of 270,000 or so clones listed, about nine tenths were seen once; the top ten hold about 3%. The V call is TRBV7-9, the J call TRBJ1-4, with 10 bases fitting TRBD1. This sequence originates from a woman in her 30s with active or convalescent COVID-19. Material: peripheral blood. The CDR3 reads CASSPRPGQGNEKLFF. DNA for the CDR3: TGTGCCAGCAGCCCCAGACCGGGACAGGGGAATGAAAAACTGTTTTTT.